This TCR beta chain was found in a study of blood T cell repertoires in COVID-19. Study information: Researchers got acute and convalescent COVID-19 samples from the United States, Italy and Spain. PBMCs, B-cell-depleted T cells, or T cells provided the cDNA or gDNA that made up the material.

The CDR3 is 18 amino acids. Authors' analysis steps: Researchers report that nucleated cell counts were estimated from reference gene primer amplification. The method was immunoSEQ multiplex PCR; TCRdb's version includes in-frame clones alone and lacks a portion of them. V and J calls and clone size are given by that table; D and trimming were obtained from the DNA. The table lists about 100,000 clones, over 85% of them singletons. Enrolled during active infection, Seattle patients were then followed longitudinally. The specimen sequenced was peripheral blood. The source is a woman aged 50 to 65 with COVID-19, enrolled during active disease. This chain joins TRBV21-1 and TRBJ1-5; the listed D gene, TRBD1, was not tested against the DNA. TRBV21-1 has pseudogene status. DNA for the CDR3: TGTGCCAGCAGTAACCCGCTCGGGAGACAGGGTCGTTGTCAGCCCCAGCATTTT. Its translation is CASSNPLGRQGRCQPQHF.